Listed below are T cell receptor beta chains from one sample, sequenced in a study of T cell changes during pregnancy in multiple sclerosis. Assay: immunoSEQ multiplex PCR; the TCRdb copy retains only in-frame clones and omits some. Of about 92,000 clones listed, 92% are singletons. Sequencing was performed on peripheral blood, taken in the first trimester of pregnancy. The receptors stem from a female donor with multiple sclerosis, enrolled in a pregnancy study. CDR3s include the opening cysteine and the closing phenylalanine or tryptophan. Each record gives: J gene, V gene, D gene, clone size, CDR3 protein, CDR3 DNA. A D gene is named only where the DNA matches it firmly. For some rows the clone size is stated as once, few or many, or as a class when expanded; others skip it.

j_call: TRBJ2-1
v_call: TRBV6-1
d_call: -
clone_size: -
cdr3_aa: CASRARQSSYNEQFF
cdr3_nt: TGTGCCAGCAGAGCCAGACAAAGCTCCTACAATGAGCAGTTCTTC

j_call: TRBJ2-7
v_call: TRBV9
d_call: -
clone_size: -
cdr3_aa: CASSVRPGLLIEQYF
cdr3_nt: TGTGCCAGCAGCGTACGACCGGGACTCTTGATAGAGCAGTACTTC

j_call: TRBJ2-7
v_call: TRBV9
d_call: -
clone_size: -
cdr3_aa: CASSVEEDLSYEQYF
cdr3_nt: TGTGCCAGCAGCGTAGAGGAGGATCTCTCCTACGAGCAGTACTTC

j_call: TRBJ1-1
v_call: TRBV27
d_call: -
clone_size: -
cdr3_aa: CASSYLGEAFF
cdr3_nt: TGTGCCAGCAGTTACCTCGGGGAAGCTTTCTTT

j_call: TRBJ2-1
v_call: TRBV5-8
d_call: -
clone_size: few
cdr3_aa: CASSSDKNNEQFF
cdr3_nt: TGTGCCAGCAGCTCGGACAAGAACAATGAGCAGTTCTTC

j_call: TRBJ2-3
v_call: TRBV28
d_call: TRBD1
clone_size: few
cdr3_aa: CASRHTGGPQDTQYF
cdr3_nt: TGTGCCAGCAGGCACACAGGGGGACCGCAGGATACGCAGTATTTT

j_call: TRBJ2-2
v_call: TRBV6-5
d_call: TRBD2
clone_size: -
cdr3_aa: CASSLAGVGTGELFF
cdr3_nt: TGTGCCAGCAGCTTAGCGGGGGTGGGGACCGGGGAGCTGTTTTTT

j_call: TRBJ1-2
v_call: TRBV7-9
d_call: TRBD1
clone_size: -
cdr3_aa: CASSPRDSHYGYTF
cdr3_nt: TGTGCCAGCAGCCCCAGGGACAGCCACTATGGCTACACCTTC

j_call: TRBJ1-4
v_call: TRBV18
d_call: TRBD1
clone_size: few
cdr3_aa: CASSPPRDRGEKLFF
cdr3_nt: TGTGCCAGCTCACCGCCCCGGGACAGGGGCGAAAAACTGTTTTTT

j_call: TRBJ2-1
v_call: TRBV6-4
d_call: -
clone_size: -
cdr3_aa: CASSPSNPGEQFF
cdr3_nt: TGTGCCAGCAGTCCATCTAACCCCGGTGAGCAGTTCTTC

j_call: TRBJ1-2
v_call: TRBV27
d_call: -
clone_size: -
cdr3_aa: CASRWAGGYTF
cdr3_nt: TGTGCCAGCAGGTGGGCCGGCGGCTACACCTTC

j_call: TRBJ2-2
v_call: TRBV9
d_call: TRBD2
clone_size: -
cdr3_aa: CASSPRLAVTGELFF
cdr3_nt: TGTGCCAGCAGCCCTAGACTAGCGGTTACCGGGGAGCTGTTTTTT

j_call: TRBJ1-1
v_call: TRBV28
d_call: -
clone_size: -
cdr3_aa: CASSLRGGQTEAFF
cdr3_nt: TGTGCCAGCAGTTTAAGGGGGGGGCAGACTGAAGCTTTCTTT

j_call: TRBJ2-7
v_call: TRBV19
d_call: -
clone_size: -
cdr3_aa: CASSRQDSYEQYF
cdr3_nt: TGTGCCAGTAGTCGACAGGACTCCTACGAGCAGTACTTC

j_call: TRBJ2-7
v_call: TRBV2
d_call: TRBD2
clone_size: -
cdr3_aa: CASSPNAGEGHEQYF
cdr3_nt: TGTGCCAGCAGTCCCAACGCGGGAGAAGGCCACGAGCAGTACTTC

j_call: TRBJ1-5
v_call: TRBV7-2
d_call: -
clone_size: -
cdr3_aa: CASSYQDSNQPQHF
cdr3_nt: TGTGCCAGCAGCTACCAGGATAGCAATCAGCCCCAGCATTTT

j_call: TRBJ2-7
v_call: TRBV27
d_call: -
clone_size: -
cdr3_aa: CASSSQYEQYF
cdr3_nt: TGTGCCAGCAGTTCCCAGTACGAGCAGTACTTC

j_call: TRBJ2-1
v_call: TRBV6-5
d_call: -
clone_size: -
cdr3_aa: CASNVGGTSSEQFF
cdr3_nt: TGTGCGTCCAACGTCGGGGGAACTTCGAGTGAGCAGTTCTTC

j_call: TRBJ2-6
v_call: TRBV28
d_call: -
clone_size: -
cdr3_aa: CASYRANSAGANVLTF
cdr3_nt: TGTGCCAGTTACAGGGCAAACTCTGCTGGGGCCAACGTCCTGACTTTC

j_call: TRBJ1-1
v_call: TRBV19
d_call: -
clone_size: few
cdr3_aa: CASIGRTEAFF
cdr3_nt: TGTGCCAGTATTGGGAGAACCGAAGCTTTCTTT

j_call: TRBJ1-2
v_call: TRBV28
d_call: TRBD1
clone_size: -
cdr3_aa: CASSAGQGVYGYTF
cdr3_nt: TGTGCCAGCAGTGCGGGACAGGGGGTCTATGGCTACACCTTC

j_call: TRBJ1-5
v_call: TRBV23-1
d_call: TRBD1
clone_size: -
cdr3_aa: CASSQLLGGDNQPQHF
cdr3_nt: TGCGCCAGCAGTCAATTATTAGGGGGCGACAATCAGCCCCAGCATTTT

j_call: TRBJ2-3
v_call: TRBV5-1
d_call: TRBD2
clone_size: -
cdr3_aa: CASSVGLAGRRTTDTQYF
cdr3_nt: TGCGCCAGCAGCGTAGGACTAGCGGGACGACGAACCACAGATACGCAGTATTTT

j_call: TRBJ2-1
v_call: TRBV27
d_call: TRBD1
clone_size: -
cdr3_aa: CASSPGTGAYNEQFF
cdr3_nt: TGTGCCAGCAGTCCCGGGACAGGGGCCTACAATGAGCAGTTCTTC

j_call: TRBJ2-5
v_call: TRBV15
d_call: -
clone_size: once
cdr3_aa: CATSRDLKETQYF
cdr3_nt: TGTGCCACCAGCAGAGATCTAAAAGAGACCCAGTACTTC

j_call: TRBJ2-7
v_call: TRBV11-2
d_call: -
clone_size: -
cdr3_aa: CASSLDPGLDEQYF
cdr3_nt: TGTGCCAGCAGCTTAGATCCGGGACTTGACGAGCAGTACTTC

j_call: TRBJ2-7
v_call: TRBV2
d_call: TRBD2
clone_size: once
cdr3_aa: CASSYLAGENDEQYF
cdr3_nt: TGTGCCAGCAGTTACCTAGCGGGAGAAAACGACGAGCAGTACTTC

j_call: TRBJ2-3
v_call: TRBV18
d_call: TRBD1
clone_size: -
cdr3_aa: CASSPGTGGTDTQYF
cdr3_nt: TGTGCCAGCTCACCGGGGACAGGGGGCACAGATACGCAGTATTTT

j_call: TRBJ2-5
v_call: TRBV5-1
d_call: TRBD2
clone_size: -
cdr3_aa: CASSPGPSGRYRETQYF
cdr3_nt: TGCGCCAGCAGCCCGGGCCCTAGCGGGAGGTACCGGGAGACCCAGTACTTC

j_call: TRBJ2-3
v_call: TRBV5-6
d_call: TRBD1
clone_size: -
cdr3_aa: CASSPRQGADTQYF
cdr3_nt: TGTGCCAGCAGCCCACGACAGGGGGCAGATACGCAGTATTTT

j_call: TRBJ2-2
v_call: TRBV6-6
d_call: TRBD2
clone_size: -
cdr3_aa: CASSSSGSGTGELFF
cdr3_nt: TGTGCCAGCAGTTCTAGCGGGAGTGGAACCGGGGAGCTGTTTTTT

j_call: TRBJ1-1
v_call: TRBV5-4
d_call: -
clone_size: -
cdr3_aa: CASSLLAGNTEAFF
cdr3_nt: TGTGCCAGCAGCTTGCTAGCAGGGAACACTGAAGCTTTCTTT

j_call: TRBJ1-1
v_call: TRBV6-4
d_call: -
clone_size: -
cdr3_aa: CASSDGGGASEAFF
cdr3_nt: TGTGCCAGCAGTGACGGGGGAGGTGCAAGTGAAGCTTTCTTT

j_call: TRBJ2-2
v_call: TRBV19
d_call: -
clone_size: few
cdr3_aa: CASSSLVGHLSFNTGELFF
cdr3_nt: TGTGCCAGTAGTTCCCTCGTCGGACACCTATCCTTTAACACCGGGGAGCTGTTTTTT

j_call: TRBJ2-5
v_call: TRBV5-1
d_call: TRBD2
clone_size: -
cdr3_aa: CASSLSGRAVETQYF
cdr3_nt: TGCGCCAGCAGCCTCAGCGGGAGGGCCGTGGAGACCCAGTACTTC

j_call: TRBJ1-1
v_call: TRBV5-8
d_call: TRBD1
clone_size: -
cdr3_aa: CASKLYARDRAGAFF
cdr3_nt: TGTGCCAGCAAATTGTATGCCCGGGACAGGGCGGGGGCTTTCTTT

j_call: TRBJ2-1
v_call: TRBV5-1
d_call: TRBD2
clone_size: -
cdr3_aa: CASSHQSGGAYNEQFF
cdr3_nt: TGCGCCAGCAGCCATCAATCGGGGGGGGCCTACAATGAGCAGTTCTTC

j_call: TRBJ1-2
v_call: TRBV5-5
d_call: -
clone_size: -
cdr3_aa: CASSFSGVDGYTF
cdr3_nt: TGTGCCAGCAGCTTCTCAGGGGTGGATGGCTACACCTTC

j_call: TRBJ2-7
v_call: TRBV6-1
d_call: TRBD2
clone_size: -
cdr3_aa: CASSELPAGGRYEQYF
cdr3_nt: TGTGCCAGCAGTGAACTTCCAGCGGGAGGTCGGTACGAGCAGTACTTC

j_call: TRBJ2-7
v_call: TRBV5-4
d_call: TRBD2
clone_size: -
cdr3_aa: CASSYGTSSYEQYF
cdr3_nt: TGTGCCAGCAGTTACGGGACTAGTTCCTACGAGCAGTACTTC

j_call: TRBJ1-1
v_call: TRBV30
d_call: -
clone_size: few
cdr3_aa: CAWREADRMNTEAFF
cdr3_nt: TGTGCCTGGAGGGAAGCGGACCGTATGAACACTGAAGCTTTCTTT

j_call: TRBJ2-1
v_call: TRBV14
d_call: -
clone_size: -
cdr3_aa: CASSQGRLGGEQFF
cdr3_nt: TGTGCCAGCAGCCAAGGTCGCCTAGGGGGTGAGCAGTTCTTC

j_call: TRBJ1-2
v_call: TRBV29-1
d_call: -
clone_size: -
cdr3_aa: CSVDQGANYGYTF
cdr3_nt: TGCAGCGTTGATCAGGGTGCCAACTATGGCTACACCTTC

j_call: TRBJ2-3
v_call: TRBV5-1
d_call: -
clone_size: -
cdr3_aa: CASSLEGGWVGDTQYF
cdr3_nt: TGCGCCAGCAGCTTGGAAGGCGGTTGGGTGGGAGATACGCAGTATTTT

j_call: TRBJ2-4
v_call: TRBV5-1
d_call: TRBD2
clone_size: -
cdr3_aa: CASSSNLAGGTKNIQYF
cdr3_nt: TGCGCCAGCAGCTCGAACCTAGCGGGAGGGACAAAAAACATTCAGTACTTC

j_call: TRBJ1-4
v_call: TRBV9
d_call: TRBD1
clone_size: -
cdr3_aa: CASSEGQFATNEKLFF
cdr3_nt: TGTGCCAGCAGCGAGGGACAGTTTGCAACTAATGAAAAACTGTTTTTT

j_call: TRBJ2-3
v_call: TRBV27
d_call: -
clone_size: -
cdr3_aa: CASSPGVAPSRDTQYF
cdr3_nt: TGTGCCAGCAGTCCGGGGGTAGCCCCCTCGAGGGATACGCAGTATTTT

j_call: TRBJ1-2
v_call: TRBV27
d_call: -
clone_size: -
cdr3_aa: CASSSGGADYGYTF
cdr3_nt: TGTGCCAGCAGTTCCGGGGGGGCAGACTATGGCTACACCTTC

j_call: TRBJ2-6
v_call: TRBV30
d_call: TRBD1
clone_size: -
cdr3_aa: CAWSVPPRQGALNVLTF
cdr3_nt: TGTGCCTGGAGTGTACCCCCTCGGCAGGGGGCACTCAACGTCCTGACTTTC

j_call: TRBJ1-4
v_call: TRBV18
d_call: -
clone_size: -
cdr3_aa: CASSSQGSTNEKLFF
cdr3_nt: TGTGCCAGCTCATCCCAGGGTTCGACTAATGAAAAACTGTTTTTT

j_call: TRBJ1-2
v_call: TRBV5-1
d_call: TRBD1
clone_size: -
cdr3_aa: CASSLDQGARGYTF
cdr3_nt: TGCGCCAGCAGCTTGGATCAGGGGGCGCGGGGCTACACCTTC

j_call: TRBJ1-5
v_call: TRBV28
d_call: -
clone_size: -
cdr3_aa: CASSLLDRFKSGGNQPQHF
cdr3_nt: TGTGCCAGCAGCCTCCTGGACAGATTTAAATCGGGCGGCAATCAGCCCCAGCATTTT

j_call: TRBJ2-5
v_call: TRBV5-1
d_call: -
clone_size: -
cdr3_aa: CASSGLKGETQYF
cdr3_nt: TGCGCCAGCTCGGGCCTTAAGGGGGAGACCCAGTACTTC

j_call: TRBJ2-3
v_call: TRBV28
d_call: -
clone_size: -
cdr3_aa: CASSLSRGTDTQYF
cdr3_nt: TGTGCCAGCAGTTTGTCTCGGGGGACAGATACGCAGTATTTT

j_call: TRBJ2-5
v_call: TRBV5-5
d_call: TRBD2
clone_size: -
cdr3_aa: CASSLGLAGETQYF
cdr3_nt: TGTGCCAGCAGCTTGGGTCTAGCGGGAGAGACCCAGTACTTC

j_call: TRBJ2-3
v_call: TRBV2
d_call: -
clone_size: -
cdr3_aa: CASSGLGGDTQYF
cdr3_nt: TGTGCCAGCAGCGGACTGGGGGGAGATACGCAGTATTTT

j_call: TRBJ2-3
v_call: TRBV7-9
d_call: -
clone_size: -
cdr3_aa: CASSPSGRDTQYF
cdr3_nt: TGTGCCAGCAGCCCCAGCGGGCGGGATACGCAGTATTTT

j_call: TRBJ1-3
v_call: TRBV7-2
d_call: TRBD1
clone_size: -
cdr3_aa: CASSRDSQTSGNTIYF
cdr3_nt: TGTGCCAGCAGCCGGGACAGCCAGACTTCTGGAAACACCATATATTTT